What follows is one T cell receptor beta chain and its context. What it binds is unknown. For repertoire sequencing, the TCR beta CDR3 regions were amplified from RNA transcripts. An initial RT-PCR round employing HTBI primers preceded a second-round multiplex PCR. Each CDR3 protein gets one entry after TCRdb re-called the multiplex PCR reads with MiXCR. Seen here are fewer than 70,000 distinct CDR3 sequences, under 55% observed once, and the top ten hold around 4.5%. The data originate from a study of Graves' ophthalmopathy and Graves' hyperthyroidism. At the level of the study: Pretreatment peripheral blood was obtained at initial diagnosis. Study-wide results and limits: In blood appeared most of the expanded thyroid clonotypes whose frequency exceeded 0.001. Sensitivity reached roughly 70% and specificity 72% to 80% when the model predicted ophthalmopathy progression. Researchers report that a 13-signature model separated ophthalmopathy from stable hyperthyroidism, posting about 90% sensitivity and about 80% specificity.

V lost 4 bases to trimming and J lost 1 base; unmatched junction nucleotides: 5. The V gene's germline CDR1 is DFQATT and CDR2 SNEGSKA (reference sequence). The CDR3 length is 15 residues. The source of this sequence is an adult woman with Graves' ophthalmopathy. The chain has TRBV20-1 and TRBJ1-5, with TRBD1 identical over 9 bases. The material sequenced was peripheral blood. The CDR3 region has the DNA TGCAGTGCTACCGGGACAGGGCGAAGCAATCAGCCCCAGCATTTT. As protein: CSATGTGRSNQPQHF.